The 19 T cell receptor beta chains below all came from one sample that was sequenced in a study of cytomegalovirus exposure and HLA in healthy donors. Both 60 Vbeta primers and 13 Jbeta primers went into the PCR. Repertoires were generated with immunoSEQ multiplex PCR, while TCRdb's copy carries only in-frame clones and drops some. Found here are some 120,000 clones, around 67% of them singletons; the top ten hold less than 4.5%. The sequencing input was PBMCs. These receptors were obtained from a woman aged 40 to 49 in good health and CMV-seronegative.

The chain uses TRBV30 and TRBJ2-3; D ambiguous. This CDR3 has 13 residues. V was clipped by 2 bases and J by 4 bases, with 10 bases between them. Germline lookup yields CDR1 GTSNPN and CDR2 SVGIG (reference sequence). The CDR3 nucleotides are TGTGCCTGGAGTTCCCTGTTGTCAGATACGCAGTATTTT. Its translation: CAWSSLLSDTQYF.

V gene TRBV11-3 combines with J gene TRBJ2-3; 14 bases align to TRBD2. CDR3 size: 17 residues. CDR1 is SGHNT and CDR2 is YENEEA in the germline V gene. V was clipped by 4 bases and J by 2 bases; unmatched bases: 5. CDR3 in amino acids: CASSSGLAGDHTDTQYF. As DNA, the CDR3 is TGTGCCAGCAGCTCGGGACTAGCGGGGGACCACACAGATACGCAGTATTTT.

There are a few counts of this clone. Germline is not matched at one junction end, which may reflect a read error. The gene calls are TRBV7-9 and TRBJ2-1; perhaps TRBD2 as D (5 bases). Germline CDR1 and CDR2: SEHNR and FQNEAQ (reference sequence). The CDR3 covers 15 residues. CDR3 region: CSSSLVPSLYNEQFF. CDR3 nucleotide sequence: TGTTCCAGCAGCTTAGTTCCTAGCCTATACAATGAGCAGTTCTTC.

The chain employs TRBV6-5 and TRBJ2-1; TRBD2 agrees at 12 bases. V was clipped by 6 bases and J by 8 bases; unmatched bases: 8. Germline loops: CDR1 MNHEY, CDR2 SVGAGI. The CDR3 runs 15 residues. The CDR3 region has the DNA TGTGCCAGCAGGAACCTAGCGGGGGGGCCTTATGAGCAGTTCTTC. It yields the protein CASRNLAGGPYEQFF.

A few counts support this clone. V and J are TRBV4-2 and TRBJ1-3, with a weak D call TRBD1 (5 bases). The CDR3 loop spans 16 amino acids. Between the trimmed V and J ends, which lost 1 base and 7 bases, there was a span of 17 bases. Germline CDR1 is LGHNA and CDR2 is YNFKEQ. The CDR3 bases are TGTGCCAGCAGCCAAGCAATAGACGCGGGGGAGAACACCATATATTTT. Its protein is CASSQAIDAGENTIYF.

This clone was detected once. The CDR3 here is CASSSRTGQVFF. The CDR3 nucleotides read TGTGCCAGCAGTTCCAGGACAGGCCAGGTTTTCTTT. The chain links TRBV6-5 to TRBJ1-1, with TRBD1 identical over 7 bases. CDR3 length equals 12 residues. Looked up from germline, CDR1 is MNHEY and CDR2 is SVGAGI. The J segment lost 13 bases and the V segment lost 4 bases, leaving 9 bases of the junction unmatched.

There are a few counts of this clone. The rearrangement joins TRBV15 to TRBJ2-3; no definite D call. Per the germline V gene, CDR1 is LNHNV and CDR2 is YYDKDF (reference sequence). The CDR3 extends over 13 amino acids. The ends were cut back, 0 bases at V and 4 bases at J, with 5 bases in the middle. Here the CDR3 reads CATSRDKSDTQYF. The CDR3 DNA follows: TGTGCCACCAGCAGAGATAAATCAGATACGCAGTATTTT.

The chain is built from TRBV11-3 and TRBJ2-3; 10 nucleotides agree with TRBD2. J lost 2 bases, V lost 4 bases, and 3 bases had no gene match. This CDR3 is 15 amino acids long. Germline loops: CDR1 SGHNT, CDR2 YENEEA. The CDR3, as DNA: TGTGCCAGCAGCTCAAGCGGGGGGGCCACAGATACGCAGTATTTT. This gives the protein CASSSSGGATDTQYF.

The chain joins TRBV7-6 to TRBJ2-7, with D possibly being TRBD2 (6 bases). Germline V gene sequence: CDR1 SGHVS, CDR2 FNYEAQ. Between the trimmed V and J ends, which lost 1 base and 4 bases, there was a span of 8 bases. The CDR3 extends over 13 amino acids. CDR3 amino acids: CASSLGGDYEQYF. In DNA, the CDR3 is TGTGCCAGCAGCTTAGGGGGGGATTACGAGCAGTACTTC.

The CDR3 DNA reads as TGTGCCAGCAGGCCCAACAGGGGATATAATGAAAAACTGTTTTTT. It codes for CASRPNRGYNEKLFF. V is TRBV7-8 and J is TRBJ1-4; 7 bases map to TRBD1. The CDR3 spans 15 residues. V lost 6 bases, J lost 4 bases, and 8 bases stayed unmatched. Germline V gene sequence: CDR1 SGHVS, CDR2 FQNEAQ.

The chain combines TRBV13 with TRBJ2-7, with 9 bases that match TRBD1. The germline V gene encodes CDR1 PRHDT and CDR2 FYEKMQ (reference sequence). Trimming took 6 bases from V and 1 from J; bases not matched to a gene: 10. This CDR3 is built from 16 residues. The CDR3 nucleotides are TGTGCCAGCAGTCACGGACCGGGACAGGGATCCTACGAGCAGTACTTC. Protein product: CASSHGPGQGSYEQYF. Looking up the rest from reference TRBV13 and TRBJ2-7 gives the full variable domain: AAGVIQSPRHLIKEKRETATLKCYPIPRHDTVYWYQQGPGQDPQFLISFYEKMQSDKGSIPDRFSAQQFSDYHSELNMSSLELGDSALYFCASSHGPGQGSYEQYFGPGTRLTVT.

The chain combines TRBV7-8 with TRBJ1-4; D gene unclear. There are 17 residues in the CDR3. CDR1 and CDR2 from the germline V gene are SGHVS and FQNEAQ. The V end lost 3 bases, the J end lost 0 bases, and 14 bases lay between the germline ends. For the CDR3, the DNA is TGTGCCAGCAGCTTCGGTCTACTCCGCGCAACTAATGAAAAACTGTTTTTT. Protein: CASSFGLLRATNEKLFF.

The chain carries TRBV28 and TRBJ1-5; 10 bases are a match to TRBD1. Germline loops: CDR1 MDHEN, CDR2 SYDVKM. J was trimmed by 10 bases and V by 6 bases; bases with no gene match: 12. The CDR3 extends over 15 amino acids. CDR3 DNA: TGTGCCAGCAGCCGGGGACAGGGGCTAATCAGCCCCCAGCATTTT. Its protein is CASSRGQGLISPQHF.

Only a few counts were recorded for this clone. The chain links TRBV5-6 to TRBJ1-4; D is possibly TRBD1 (6 bases). The CDR3 covers 15 residues. Trimming took 4 bases from V and 8 from J, leaving 18 bases between them. Per the germline V gene, CDR1 is SGHDT and CDR2 is YYEEEE. The CDR3 DNA is TGTGCCAGCAGCCCGCTAAACAGGGCGCAAGAAAAACTGTTTTTT. It codes for CASSPLNRAQEKLFF.

This clone was counted between two and nine times. The chain carries TRBV6-1 and TRBJ2-5; D may be TRBD2 (6 bases). There are 14 residues in the CDR3. With 4 bases removed from V and 2 bases from J, the gap between germline ends came to 11 bases. Germline values: CDR1 MNHNS, CDR2 SASEGT. CDR3 sequence reads: CASSGIAEQETQYF. The CDR3, as DNA: TGTGCCAGCAGTGGCATAGCGGAACAAGAGACCCAGTACTTC.

The chain is built from TRBV30 and TRBJ2-2, with TRBD1 matching over 7 bases. Germline V gene lookup returns CDR1 GTSNPN and CDR2 SVGIG (reference sequence). The CDR3 length is 13 residues. The junction had 5 bases not matched to a gene; V was cut back by 4 bases and J by 6 bases. CDR3 bases: TGTGCCTGGAACAGGGGCGTCGCCGGGGAGCTGTTTTTT. The encoded protein is CAWNRGVAGELFF.

This chain links TRBV28 with TRBJ2-7; possible D gene TRBD1, 6 bases. Between the trimmed V and J ends, which lost 8 bases and 2 bases, there was a span of 16 bases. Germline V gene sequence: CDR1 MDHEN, CDR2 SYDVKM. The CDR3 extends over 14 amino acids. CDR3 amino acids: CASLPNDRTYEQYF. The CDR3 DNA sequence: TGTGCCAGCCTCCCCAATGACAGGACCTACGAGCAGTACTTC.

The rearrangement joins TRBV18 to TRBJ2-6, with 7 bases that match TRBD1. The CDR3 runs 15 residues. V lost 3 bases to trimming and J lost 1 base; unmatched junction nucleotides: 0. In germline, CDR1 is KGHSH, CDR2 LQKENI. The CDR3, as DNA: TGTGCCAGCTCACCCAGGGGGTCTGGGGCCAACGTCCTGACTTTC. Translation: CASSPRGSGANVLTF.

The chain recombines TRBV19 with TRBJ1-1; D remains unclear. V dropped 4 bases and J dropped 9 bases, with 12 bases sitting between them. Germline V gene lookup returns CDR1 LNHDA and CDR2 SQIVND (reference sequence). The CDR3 runs to 12 residues. The CDR3, as DNA: TGTGCCAGTAGTACTAGGGCGGGGAAAGCTTTCTTT. This sequence encodes CASSTRAGKAFF.